This TCR beta chain was identified during a study of blood T cell repertoires in COVID-19. Study information: Acute-phase and convalescent COVID-19 samples originated in the United States, Italy and Spain. The cDNA or gDNA used as material had been derived from T cells, B-cell-depleted T cells, or PBMCs.

In the authors' methods: Estimation of nucleated cell counts was performed using reference gene primer amplification. Using immunoSEQ multiplex PCR, the repertoire was profiled, and TCRdb retains in-frame clones only, with some absent. Clone size and V and J calls were adopted from that table, with D and trimming inferred from the DNA. The sample holds about 100,000 clones; 79% are singletons and the top ten take roughly 18%. Germline lookup yields CDR1 MNHEY and CDR2 SMNVEV (reference sequence). The trim removed 7 bases at V and 4 bases at J, leaving 11 bases unmatched. The length of the CDR3 is 15 residues.

The source is an elderly woman with active or convalescent COVID-19. This sequence joins TRBV27 and TRBJ2-7, with 9 bases matching TRBD2. Sequencing used peripheral blood. CDR3: CASTRIGAGGYEQYF. The DNA for the CDR3 is TGTGCCAGCACACGGATAGGAGCGGGAGGTTACGAGCAGTACTTC.